Shown below are 22 T cell receptor beta chains from a single sample sequenced in a study of cytomegalovirus exposure and HLA in healthy donors. PCR was performed using 60 Vbeta and 13 Jbeta primers. Generated by immunoSEQ multiplex PCR, the TCRdb table keeps only in-frame clones and is missing some. The data hold 150,000 to 200,000 clones, with roughly 80% observed a single time. What was sequenced was PBMCs. These receptors were obtained from a woman aged 30 to 39 in good health and CMV-seropositive.

This clone occurred a few times. The chain has TRBV11-2 and TRBJ1-1; D is undetermined. Germline loops: CDR1 SGHAT, CDR2 FQNNGV. Trimming removed 3 bases from V and 5 bases from J, with 10 bases in between. This CDR3 comprises 13 residues. This chain's CDR3 is CASSFREGTEAFF. The CDR3 DNA follows: TGTGCCAGCAGCTTCCGGGAAGGGACTGAAGCTTTCTTT.

This sequence joins TRBV18 and TRBJ2-7, with TRBD1 identical over 7 bases. V lost 6 bases to trimming and J lost 5 bases; unmatched junction nucleotides: 13. The V gene's germline CDR1 is KGHSH and CDR2 LQKENI. The CDR3 contains 15 residues. Here the CDR3 reads CASSLGPGQMNEQYF. DNA of the CDR3: TGTGCCAGCTCCCTCGGACCGGGACAGATGAACGAGCAGTACTTC.

This clone was seen only once. This chain uses TRBV29-1 with TRBJ1-1; 8 bases are a match to TRBD1. The CDR3 loop spans 16 amino acids. After removal of 4 bases from V and 7 bases from J, the junction contained 17 bases not matched to a gene. CDR1 SQVTM and CDR2 ANQGSEA come from the germline V gene. In DNA form, the CDR3 reads TGCAGCGTTGGCCCAGGGGGCGGGTTTTCCGCAGGTGAAGCTTTCTTT. As protein: CSVGPGGGFSAGEAFF. Full variable domain (outside the CDR3, taken from reference TRBV29-1 and TRBJ1-1): SAVISQKPSRDICQRGTSLTIQCQVDSQVTMMFWYRQQPGQSLTLIATANQGSEATYESGFVIDKFPISRPNLTFSTLTVSNMSPEDSSIYLCSVGPGGGFSAGEAFFGQGTRLTVV.

This clone was detected a few times. The chain employs TRBV7-9 and TRBJ2-1, with TRBD2 matching over 7 bases. With V trimmed by 1 base and J by 3 bases, 0 bases remained unmatched. This CDR3 has 14 residues. Germline-derived CDR1 and CDR2 are SEHNR and FQNEAQ (reference sequence). The CDR3: CASSLGGSYNEQFF. CDR3 sequence (DNA): TGTGCCAGCAGCTTAGGCGGGAGCTACAATGAGCAGTTCTTC.

This clone was seen only a few times. The CDR3 region is CASSRSGRQVEETQYF. CDR3 nucleotide sequence: TGTGCCAGCAGCCGATCCGGGAGGCAGGTAGAAGAGACCCAGTACTTC. This chain uses TRBV7-6 with TRBJ2-5, with 7 bases lining up with TRBD2. The CDR3 length is 16 residues. The germline V gene encodes CDR1 SGHVS and CDR2 FNYEAQ. V was clipped by 5 bases and J by 3 bases; unmatched bases: 12.

The chain couples TRBV28 to TRBJ2-4, with TRBD1 identical over 7 bases. Germline assignment: CDR1 MDHEN and CDR2 SYDVKM. The trim removed 2 bases at V and 1 base at J, leaving 2 bases unmatched. This CDR3 comprises 15 residues. CDR3 in amino acids: CASSLTGEAKNIQYF. In nucleotides, the CDR3 is TGTGCCAGCAGTTTAACAGGGGAGGCCAAAAACATTCAGTACTTC.

V is TRBV4-1 and J is TRBJ1-2; unclear D gene. The V end lost 4 bases, the J end lost 4 bases, and 28 bases lay between the germline ends. The CDR3 extends over 19 amino acids. CDR1 is MGHRA, CDR2 YSYEKL, per germline. The CDR3 protein is CASSPMTLNEGLEGYGYTF. The CDR3 DNA reads as TGCGCCAGCAGCCCAATGACTCTAAACGAGGGTTTGGAAGGCTATGGCTACACCTTC.

This sequence joins TRBV28 and TRBJ1-1; possible D gene TRBD1, 5 bases. Trimming took off 2 bases at V and 8 bases at J, with 12 bases between the two ends. The CDR3 covers 13 residues. The germline V gene has CDR1 MDHEN and CDR2 SYDVKM. The CDR3 DNA reads as TGTGCCAGCAGTTTAGGGCAGGGCAGGGAAGCTTTCTTT. Its protein is CASSLGQGREAFF.

V and J are TRBV4-3 and TRBJ2-1; 8 bases agree with TRBD2. Unmatched junction bases numbered 4, after V lost 0 bases and J lost 3 bases. CDR3 size: 16 residues. CDR1 and CDR2 from the germline V gene are LGHNA and YSLEER. The CDR3 nucleotides read TGCGCCAGCAGCCAAGATTCGGCGGGGGGCTACAATGAGCAGTTCTTC. Protein sequence: CASSQDSAGGYNEQFF.

The V call is TRBV2, the J call TRBJ2-7, with 10 bases aligning to TRBD1. CDR3 length: 14 residues. Per the germline V gene, CDR1 is SNHLY and CDR2 is FYNNEI. After removal of 7 bases from V and 2 bases from J, the junction contained 5 bases not matched to a gene. In nucleotides, the CDR3 is TGTGCCAGCACCGTGGACAGGGGGGCCTACGAGCAGTACTTC. It codes for CASTVDRGAYEQYF.

The V call is TRBV7-9, the J call TRBJ1-1, with D possibly TRBD1 on 5 matching bases. The germline V gene encodes CDR1 SEHNR and CDR2 FQNEAQ (reference sequence). V lost 4 bases, J lost 11 bases, and 14 bases lay in between. CDR3 size: 12 residues. The CDR3 spells CASSSLGRGAFF. Written as DNA, the CDR3 is TGTGCCAGCAGCTCATTGGGGCGGGGTGCTTTCTTT.

The table lists this clone with a count of one. This chain joins TRBV7-9 and TRBJ1-2; TRBD1 agrees at 9 bases. The CDR3 contains 15 residues. The germline V gene has CDR1 SEHNR and CDR2 FQNEAQ (reference sequence). The trim removed 4 bases at V and 3 bases at J, leaving 6 bases unmatched. CDR3 in amino acids: CASSSTGGADYGYTF. The CDR3 DNA reads as TGTGCCAGCAGCTCTACAGGGGGCGCCGACTATGGCTACACCTTC.

CDR3 nucleotide sequence: TGTGCCAGCAGCCGTTTCGGGGGACTAGCGGGGAACAATGAGCAGTTCTTC. Its protein is CASSRFGGLAGNNEQFF. V gene TRBV28 combines with J gene TRBJ2-1, with 13 bases fitting TRBD2. The V and J ends lost 6 bases and 5 bases, in that order; junction bases with no gene match: 10. The germline gives CDR1 MDHEN, CDR2 SYDVKM. The CDR3 spans 17 residues. Full variable domain (missing parts from reference TRBV28 and TRBJ2-1): DVKVTQSSRYLVKRTGEKVFLECVQDMDHENMFWYRQDPGLGLRLIYFSYDVKMKEKGDIPEGYSVSREKKERFSLILESASTNQTSMYLCASSRFGGLAGNNEQFFGPGTRLTVL.

The chain is built from TRBV10-1 and TRBJ2-1, with unresolved D. Trimming shortened V by 4 bases and J by 0 bases, and 10 bases separated the two germline ends. This CDR3 contains 15 residues. In germline, CDR1 is WNHNN, CDR2 SYGVQD (reference sequence). CDR3 sequence: CASSGHSGSYNEQFF. The CDR3 nucleotides read TGCGCCAGCAGTGGACACTCAGGCTCCTACAATGAGCAGTTCTTC.

The rearrangement links TRBV19 to TRBJ1-5; TRBD1 matches at 7 bases. CDR3 length: 14 amino acids. Germline trimming cut 6 bases from V and 6 bases from J; bases unmatched to any gene: 8. Germline V gives CDR1 LNHDA, CDR2 SQIVND (reference sequence). Here the CDR3 reads CASRTQGERQPQHF. The CDR3 nucleotides are TGTGCCAGTAGGACTCAGGGGGAACGTCAGCCCCAGCATTTT.

The genes are TRBV4-1 and TRBJ2-1; possible D gene TRBD1, 6 bases. CDR3 length: 20 amino acids. V gave up 1 base and J gave up 0 bases, with 22 bases separating them. CDR1 is MGHRA, CDR2 YSYEKL, per germline. As DNA, the CDR3 is TGCGCCAGCAGCCAAGGACCGGACAGTAACATTCTAAGCTCCTACAATGAGCAGTTCTTC. It encodes CASSQGPDSNILSSYNEQFF.

The chain uses TRBV18 and TRBJ1-2, with 9 bases that match TRBD1. The CDR3 is 15 residues long. V dropped 3 bases and J dropped 8; count of bases not matched to a gene: 10. Germline V CDR1 and CDR2: KGHSH, LQKENI. The CDR3 sequence is CASSPNPTGGNGYTF. The DNA for the CDR3 is TGTGCCAGCTCACCTAACCCGACAGGGGGGAACGGCTACACCTTC. The whole variable domain, filled in from reference TRBV18 and TRBJ1-2, reads NAGVMQNPRHLVRRRGQEARLRCSPMKGHSHVYWYRQLPEEGLKFMVYLQKENIIDESGMPKERFSAEFPKEGPSILRIQQVVRGDSAAYFCASSPNPTGGNGYTFGSGTRLTVV.

The chain joins TRBV6-1 to TRBJ2-1, with unresolved D. Per germline, CDR1 MNHNS and CDR2 SASEGT. V was pared by 1 base and J by 2 bases, with 12 bases between. The CDR3 has 16 residues. CDR3 nucleotide sequence: TGTGCCAGCAGTGAAGATGGGCGAGTCGCCTACAATGAGCAGTTCTTC. It translates to CASSEDGRVAYNEQFF.

The chain recombines TRBV5-4 with TRBJ2-3; 14 nucleotides line up with TRBD2. CDR3 length: 16 residues. The germline V gene has CDR1 SGHNT and CDR2 YYREEE (reference sequence). Trimming removed 4 bases from V and 2 bases from J; junction bases left unmatched: 3. The CDR3 DNA reads TGTGCCAGCAGCGGGACTAGCGGGAGAATCACAGATACGCAGTATTTT. Its protein is CASSGTSGRITDTQYF.

The chain carries TRBV5-1 and TRBJ2-7; D is ambiguous. CDR1 is SGHRS, CDR2 YFSETQ, per germline. This CDR3 is built from 13 residues. The V and J ends lost 4 bases and 0 bases respectively, with 8 bases between them. CDR3 loop: CASSADTSYEQYF. The CDR3 bases are TGCGCCAGCAGCGCCGACACCTCCTACGAGCAGTACTTC.

The genes are TRBV9 and TRBJ1-1, with 10 bases matching TRBD1. Germline V CDR1 and CDR2: SGDLS, YYNGEE. J lost 4 bases, V lost 4 bases, and 7 bases had no gene match. This CDR3 region has 15 residues. CDR3 coding DNA: TGTGCCAGCAGCCTTAAGGACAGGGGGAGCACTGAAGCTTTCTTT. It is translated as CASSLKDRGSTEAFF.

This clone appeared a single time. CDR3 in DNA: TGTGCCAGCAGCTTTGGCGGGACAGGGTCCTACGAGCAGTACTTC. Protein product: CASSFGGTGSYEQYF. V usage is TRBV11-2 and J usage is TRBJ2-7; 9 nucleotides line up with TRBD1. This CDR3 spans 15 amino acids. Trimming removed 3 bases from V and 1 base from J; junction bases left unmatched: 4. Germline CDR1 SGHAT, CDR2 FQNNGV.